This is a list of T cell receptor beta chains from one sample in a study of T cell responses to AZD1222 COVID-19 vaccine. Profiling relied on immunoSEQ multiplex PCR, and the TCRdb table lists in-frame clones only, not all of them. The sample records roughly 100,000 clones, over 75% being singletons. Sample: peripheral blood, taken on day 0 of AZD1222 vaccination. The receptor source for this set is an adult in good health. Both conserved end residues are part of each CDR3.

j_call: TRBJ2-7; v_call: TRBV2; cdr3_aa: CASSDGTGIGEQYF
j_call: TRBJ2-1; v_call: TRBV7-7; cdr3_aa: CASSQEGVGGYNEQFF
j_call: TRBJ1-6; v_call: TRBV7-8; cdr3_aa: CASSSGQGVRFVYNSPLHF
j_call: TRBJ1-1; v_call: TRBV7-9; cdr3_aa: CASSRTRDTEAFF
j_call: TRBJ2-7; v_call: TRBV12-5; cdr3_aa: CASGWTGGEQYF
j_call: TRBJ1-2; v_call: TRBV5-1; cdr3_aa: CASSAENIANYGYTF
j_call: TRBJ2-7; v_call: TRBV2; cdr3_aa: CASSQTGYEQYF
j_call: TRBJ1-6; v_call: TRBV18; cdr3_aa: CASSPLDPEEAPLHF
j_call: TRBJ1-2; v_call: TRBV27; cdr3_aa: CASSFPGGGYTF
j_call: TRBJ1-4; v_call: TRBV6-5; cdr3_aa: CASSYSQGSTNEKLFF
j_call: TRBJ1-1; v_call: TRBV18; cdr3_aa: CASSPFTGGSLGTEAFF
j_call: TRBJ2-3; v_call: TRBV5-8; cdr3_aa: CASSVPGLAGGSTDTQYF
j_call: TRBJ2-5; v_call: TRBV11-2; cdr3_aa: CASSLAHYRWGTLKTQYF